The present T cell receptor beta chain was sequenced within a study of T cell responses to AZD1222 COVID-19 vaccine (dated by TCRdb to about 2021). Study-wide context: Because spike-specific TCR depth and breadth did not differ between the two schedules, AZD1222 recipients who got a second dose at roughly 4 weeks were pooled with those who got a second dose at roughly 12 weeks. A total of 233 trial participants underwent TCR sequencing, of whom about 200 had received two doses of AZD1222 and about 25 had received two doses of the MenACWY control vaccine. Trial participants were enrolled into age subgroups of 18-55, 56-69 and 70-plus years, which contained roughly 150, 30 and 60 TCR-sequenced participants, respectively. Points the paper makes about the study in general: In the small 56-69-year group, the increase in depth fell short of significance, most likely because of low power. The vaccine-associated CD4 TCRs covered the entire spike protein, and the dominant responses fell in regions 160-218 and 743-854. A significant rise in spike-specific TCR breadth and depth was observed after two AZD1222 doses relative to day 0 and relative to MenACWY recipients. Conclusions about previously exposed vaccinees are limited, since just six or seven AZD1222 recipients were seropositive for SARS-CoV-2 at baseline. Reportedly, almost half of the unique spike-specific TCRs recognized epitopes lying outside the regions that are mutated in the B.1.351 and B.1.1.7 variants. Participants were mostly white British and included more females than males, and it was suggested by the authors that clonal diversity may have been underestimated. No day 14 peak-response samples were available, so repertoires were characterized only after the peak T cell response.

The CDR3 measures 13 amino acids from cysteine to phenylalanine. Here the CDR3 DNA is all that survives: 39 bases in frame from base 1. The sample's time point label, in plain terms: baseline before first vaccination. The vaccinee samples were drawn from two UK trials, COV001 and COV002, one of which was a single-blind randomized controlled phase 2/3 trial testing AZD1222 (ChAdOx1 nCoV-19) in healthy adults. For TCRbeta chain sequencing, PBMC samples were collected from trial participants at day 0 and at day 28 after the second dose. About this clone itself: Its binding antigen is unknown. One end of the junction varies from germline; a read error may be responsible.

The CDR3 regions of human TCRbeta chains were analyzed by immunosequencing. The paper's data handling went like this. TCRs in the repertoires were compared against a reference library of SARS-CoV-2-specific TCRs that had been generated with the MIRA antigen-specificity platform. Breadth was defined as the fraction of unique TCRs that were SARS-CoV-2-associated. Depth was defined as the fraction of total T cells that were SARS-CoV-2-associated. Each spike-specific TCR was assigned to its reactive spike region and to a CD4 or CD8 class using the MIRA data. Log10-transformed breadth and depth values were compared by one-way ANOVA with Sidak's multiple comparisons tests. TCRdb stores this immuneACCESS table with in-frame sequences only. Part of the clones is absent; in the studies checked, under half of the shortfall reflects unresolved V genes, and no reason is known for the rest. V and J calls and clone size are those listed in that table; D and trimming were worked out from the DNA. This sample gives about 160,000 clones in total; 91% of them show up just once. Under 2.5% of the sample goes to the ten largest clones.

The source material was peripheral blood, sampled on day 0 of AZD1222 vaccination. The chain joins TRBV12-3 or TRBV12-4 to TRBJ1-2; too little of a D gene remains to name it. This TCR was sampled from an adult in good health. In nucleotides, the sequence is TGTGCCAGCAGCTTAGGACTGAGCTATGGCTACACCTTC. Translated, this gives CASSLGLSYGYTF.